Below are 2 T cell receptor beta chains sequenced from a single sample in a study of blood T cells in healthy people across ages. Combining a sample-barcoded 5' primer with a J-beta primer mix, a second PCR ran for about 7 to 11 cycles. TCRdb ran MiXCR on the 5' RACE reads and lists one entry per CDR3 protein. The table has 700,000 to 850,000 distinct CDR3 sequences, around 36% seen once. The sequenced material came from blood. The receptors here all came from a man aged 18-30 years in good health.

V usage is TRBV5-1 and J usage is TRBJ1-1; D may be TRBD1 (5 bases). V gave up 0 bases and J gave up 6 bases, with 15 bases separating them. From germline, CDR1 is SGHRS and CDR2 YFSETQ. The CDR3 length is 15 residues. CDR3: CASSLERGNSPEAFF. In nucleotides, the CDR3 is TGCGCCAGCAGCTTGGAAAGGGGCAATAGTCCTGAAGCTTTCTTT.

On this clonotype: An end of the junction does not agree with germline; a read error may underlie this. The chain couples TRBV5-4 to TRBJ1-6, with TRBD1 matching 7 bases. Germline CDR1 reads SGHNT; CDR2 reads YYREEE (reference sequence). The length of the CDR3 is 16 residues. The CDR3 DNA follows: TGTGCCAGCAGCGACACGACAGGGCGCTATAATTCACCCCCCCACTTT. Protein sequence: CASSDTTGRYNSPPHF.